A selection of T cell receptor beta chains follows, all from one sample in a study of early T cells in non-severe SARS-CoV-2 infection. TCRdb itself ran the 5' RACE reads through MiXCR, one entry per CDR3 protein. Of tens of thousands of distinct CDR3 sequences listed, 9% to 14% are singletons. Sequencing was performed on whole blood. These receptors came from an adult who was a healthcare worker with PCR-confirmed SARS-CoV-2 infection or an uninfected control (not recorded which). The CDR3 runs from the conserved cysteine through the conserved F or W. D genes are given only for firm matches.

>TRBV9|.
CASSVDGGRGGTEAFF
>TRBV9|.
CASSVVDGSTDTQYF
>TRBV7-9|.
CASSSPRATYNEQFF
>TRBV10-3|.
CAISTRLDRGEQYF
>TRBV28|TRBD1
CASSSIWTGSYEQYF
>TRBV30|.
CAWSVRMDPEAFF
>TRBV19|.
CASSIDRNIYSNQPQHF
>TRBV18|.
CASSPQDNQPQHF
>TRBV18|TRBD1
CASSLGTGDSYEQYF
>TRBV4-1|.
CASSQEGSPNYEQYF
>TRBV5-1|TRBD1
CASSGGTGSNNEQFF
>TRBV14|.
CASSQLPQPSGGELFF
>TRBV25-1|.
CASSVYNEQFF
>TRBV6-5|.
CASSVLVGGSGANVLTF
>TRBV30|TRBD1
CAWSRSRQGTGLISEQYF
>TRBV20-1|.
CSAPTGESNQPQHF
>TRBV20-1|.
CSATRTTGGEQYF
>TRBV24-1|.
CATSGGLLNTGELFF
>TRBV11-1|TRBD2
CASRWGLAYYNEQFF
>TRBV29-1|.
CSVARQGLEPGELFF
>TRBV21-1|.
CASSKAGERREETQYF
>TRBV7-7|.
CASSHLETPYEQYF
>TRBV28|.
CASRKTLPGANVLTF
>TRBV29-1|.
CSVSRERDGYTF
>TRBV5-5|.
CASSLDDSRWNEQFF
>TRBV5-4|.
CASSLDTSSYEQYF
>TRBV11-2|.
CASSPSGPPDTQYF
>TRBV28|.
CASSPRNTEAFF
>TRBV28|.
CASSLILGGYTF
>TRBV5-1|.
CASSTGQPGYEQYF
>TRBV7-9|TRBD1
CASSGRQGAGEAFF
>TRBV7-2|.
CASSLAEDSYNEQFF
>TRBV10-3|.
CAISRSQTTDTQYF
>TRBV12-3/TRBV12-4|TRBD1
CASSSLRDRQETQYF
>TRBV6-6|TRBD1
CASRLDREYSSYNSPLHF
>TRBV5-1|.
CASSIGHSSTDTQYF
>TRBV12-3/TRBV12-4|.
CASSFINEQFF
>TRBV3-1|.
CASSHGGLGELFF
>TRBV11-1|.
CASSPHPTGRVETDTQYF
>TRBV24-1|TRBD1
CATSDGQGAVSSGANVLTF
>TRBV3-1|.
CASSHAGVNEKLFF
>TRBV12-3/TRBV12-4|.
CASRDRSDGYTF
>TRBV30|TRBD2
CAWKQVTSGRGEQYF